This T cell receptor beta chain was captured by sequencing in a study of T cell changes during pregnancy in multiple sclerosis. The method was immunoSEQ multiplex PCR; TCRdb's version includes in-frame clones alone and lacks a portion of them. The sample comprises around 63,000 clones, roughly 94% of which are singletons, and roughly 1.6% rests with the top ten. Only one count was recorded for this clone. The receptor was derived from a female donor with multiple sclerosis, enrolled in a pregnancy study. The sample in question was peripheral blood, obtained after pregnancy.

The CDR3 loop reads CASSLGGRVRGDTQYF. CDR3 in DNA: TGTGCCAGCAGCTTAGGCGGGAGGGTACGCGGGGATACGCAGTATTTT. This chain joins TRBV7-2 and TRBJ2-3; 9 positions match TRBD2. This CDR3 has 16 residues. Germline V lookup: CDR1 SGHTA, CDR2 FQGNSA. Trimming removed 1 base from V and 6 bases from J; junction bases left unmatched: 8.